This TCR beta chain was captured in a study of immune evolution from preneoplasia to lung adenocarcinoma. This clone was seen only a few times. V shed 1 base and J 6 bases; nucleotides not matched to a gene: 11. The germline V gene has CDR1 MGHDK and CDR2 SYGVNS. The CDR3 has 17 residues. The repertoire was sequenced with immunoSEQ multiplex PCR; TCRdb's copy has only in-frame clones and lacks some. This table holds roughly 7,000 clones, roughly 76% found once. The clonotype comes from a person in their sixties or seventies with lung adenocarcinoma. The gene calls are TRBV25-1 and TRBJ2-1; TRBD1 matches 8 bases. Material for sequencing was FFPE invasive lung adenocarcinoma tissue. The CDR3 DNA reads TGTGCCAGCAGTGAATTGGCAGGGGGCGCTTCTGGCAATGAGCAGTTCTTC. It is translated as CASSELAGGASGNEQFF.